This TCR beta chain is drawn from a study of CD8+ T cells in alopecia areata. Study-level background: Tofacitinib administration persisted for 6 to 18 months, succeeded by 6 months off drug. Broader study findings: The presence of one nonresponder keeps the tie between baseline CD8+ expansion and response uncertain.

Treatment given: oral pan-JAK inhibitor, 5-10 mg twice daily. There are a few counts of this clone. Its antigen is still unknown. This CDR3 is built from 14 residues. From germline, CDR1 is LGHNA and CDR2 YSLEER. V trimming: 3 bases; J trimming: 5 bases; junction bases outside the gene matches: 3. As the sequencing template, cDNA was produced by extracting RNA and reverse transcribing it. Some clones are missing from TCRdb's copy, which holds only in-frame ones; the method was immunoSEQ multiplex PCR. The data contain 150,000 to 200,000 clones, around three fifths of them singletons. The chain is built from TRBV4-3 and TRBJ1-4, with 7 positions matching TRBD1. The TCR comes from a human donor with alopecia areata. The sequences come from CD4+ T cells sorted from blood, collected at week 24, from a patient treated with tofacitinib. CDR3 in amino acids: CASSQDRLNEKLFF. In DNA form, the CDR3 reads TGCGCCAGCAGCCAGGACAGGCTAAATGAAAAACTGTTTTTT.